The 7 T cell receptor beta chains below were found in one sample sequenced in a study. TCRdb independently ran MiXCR on the 5' RACE reads; one entry per CDR3 protein. The sample consists of about 50,000 distinct CDR3 sequences, 28% of them appearing once. The specimen sequenced was naive CD4+ T cells sorted from blood. Subset: naive CD4+ T cells, CD4+CD45RA+CD25-. Every receptor here comes from a female donor with breast cancer.

This clonotype turned up a few times. V gene TRBV10-3 combines with J gene TRBJ2-5; no definite D call. This CDR3 is 13 amino acids long. V lost 6 bases to trimming and J lost 5 bases, with 13 bases between them. Germline V CDR1 and CDR2: ENHRY, SYGVKD. The CDR3 nucleotides read TGTGCCATCAGCCCCCGGGCCGAGGAGACCCAGTACTTC. Translation: CAISPRAEETQYF.

V and J are TRBV3-1 and TRBJ2-2, with 8 bases that match TRBD1. There are 16 residues in the CDR3. The germline gives CDR1 LGHDT, CDR2 YNNKEL (reference sequence). The V segment lost 1 base and the J segment 5 bases; nucleotides outside the gene matches: 6. The CDR3 DNA is TGTGCCAGCAGCCAAGGCCCAGGGGGCAGTACCGGGGAGCTGTTTTTT. Residues: CASSQGPGGSTGELFF. Filled out from reference TRBV3-1 and TRBJ2-2, the complete variable domain reads DTAVSQTPKYLVTQMGNDKSIKCEQNLGHDTMYWYKQDSKKFLKIMFSYNNKELIINETVPNRFSPKSPDKAHLNLHINSLELGDSAVYFCASSQGPGGSTGELFFGEGSRLTVL.

As for this clonotype: A much larger clone differs by one base, so this may be a read error. The rearrangement uses TRBV5-1 and TRBJ2-5; TRBD2 matches 13 bases. Germline CDR1 and CDR2: SGHRS and YFSETQ. This CDR3 region has 15 residues. The trim removed 10 bases at V and 2 bases at J, leaving 8 bases unmatched. In nucleotides, the CDR3 is TGCGCCGGCACGAGACTAGCGGGGGGTCAAGAGACCCAGTACTTC. This codes for CAGTRLAGGQETQYF.

This clonotype was seen at least ten times. The genes are TRBV7-9 and TRBJ2-1; 11 bases match TRBD2. Trimming took 0 bases from V and 3 from J; bases not matched to a gene: 1. Germline V gene sequence: CDR1 SEHNR, CDR2 FQNEAQ (reference sequence). This CDR3 has 16 amino acids. CDR3 residues: CASSLALAGVYNEQFF. CDR3 coding DNA: TGTGCCAGCAGCTTAGCACTAGCGGGGGTCTACAATGAGCAGTTCTTC.

To note about this clonotype: A read error may explain this, as a much larger clone is one base away. The CDR3 does not end in the conserved phenylalanine or tryptophan, so this is likely a read error. The genes are TRBV6-2 or TRBV6-3 and TRBJ2-7; maybe TRBD2 (6 bases). The CDR3 contains 17 residues. CDR1 and CDR2 from the germline V gene are MNHEY and SVGEGT. V was trimmed by 2 bases and J by 5 bases, leaving 22 bases between them. CDR3 DNA sequence: TGTGCCAGCAGTTACCTGCGGGGCCGGGTAGGTTTTGACGAGCAGTACTTG. Its protein product is CASSYLRGRVGFDEQYL.

There are a few counts of this clonotype. The J gene is TRBJ2-7, the V gene TRBV5-6; unclear D gene. Trimming took off 3 bases at V and 0 bases at J, with 4 bases between the two ends. This CDR3 has 12 amino acids. Germline V gives CDR1 SGHDT, CDR2 YYEEEE. The CDR3: CASSSLSYEQYF. The CDR3 DNA follows: TGTGCCAGCAGCTCCCTCTCCTACGAGCAGTACTTC.

The chain is built from TRBV7-3 and TRBJ2-3, with D perhaps TRBD1 or TRBD2 (6 bases each). This CDR3 is built from 16 residues. V was shortened by 1 base and J by 0 bases, with 11 bases between the two germline ends. Germline V gene sequence: CDR1 SGHTA, CDR2 FQGTGA. The CDR3 spells CASSLRGASSTDTQYF. The CDR3 DNA sequence: TGTGCCAGCAGCTTAAGGGGGGCATCTAGCACAGATACGCAGTATTTT.